The entry below gives a single T cell receptor (beta chain) sequence along with its context. No antigen is known for it. The CDR3 runs to 15 residues. The V gene end was trimmed by 6 bases and the J gene end by 7 bases; junction bases not matched to a gene: 10. Germline V gives CDR1 ENHRY, CDR2 SYGVKD. This entry belongs to a study of shared clonotypes between healthy human individuals. Each cell subset's genomic DNA was divided evenly among several immunoSEQ plates. The assay was immunoSEQ multiplex PCR, and TCRdb's table has in-frame clones only and misses some. The repertoire has roughly 1.5 million clones, 95% to 99% of them found once; the top ten carry less than 0.55%. Study findings and constraints: Donor scarcity curtailed the genetic and exposure-history diversity represented herein. Naive subsets generally had larger estimated richness than memory subsets.

The TCR comes from a man aged 25-40 years in good health. The chain combines TRBV10-3 with TRBJ2-2; TRBD1 agrees at 8 bases. Sequenced material: naive CD4+ T cells sorted from blood. Subset indicated: CD45RA+ positively selected. The CDR3 DNA is TGTGCCATCAGGAGGCCGACAGGGGAGTACGGGGAGCTGTTTTTT. Protein sequence: CAIRRPTGEYGELFF.